The subject of this entry is one T cell receptor beta chain. Recruited during active infection, patients (from Seattle) were subsequently followed longitudinally. The data are from a study of blood T cell repertoires in COVID-19. Study in general: Sites across the United States, Italy and Spain contributed samples from acute and convalescent COVID-19. T cells, B-cell-depleted T cells, or PBMCs provided the cDNA or gDNA that served as material.

J gave up 5 bases and V 5 bases, and 8 bases lay outside the gene matches. CDR3 length: 16 residues. Per germline, CDR1 KGHDR and CDR2 SFDVKD. Original methodology: Reference gene primers were amplified, and this amplification served to estimate nucleated cell counts. The method was immunoSEQ multiplex PCR; TCRdb's version includes in-frame clones alone and lacks a portion of them. V and J calls and clone size follow that table, whereas D and trimming were derived from the DNA. The sample yields roughly 500,000 clones, roughly nine tenths seen once. Source material: peripheral blood. The receptor comes from a man aged 18 to 30 with COVID-19, enrolled during active disease. The chain joins TRBV24-1 to TRBJ2-2, with 9 nucleotides matching TRBD2. CDR3 sequence (DNA): TGTGCCACCAGTGGAGGCGGGAGGGCCCGAACCGGGGAGCTGTTTTTT. It specifies CATSGGGRARTGELFF.